This T cell receptor (beta chain) was recorded in a study of blood T cell repertoires in COVID-19. Clones were read by immunoSEQ multiplex PCR, and TCRdb kept only the in-frame ones, dropping some. The sample holds about 70,000 clones, more than 80% seen once. CDR1 is MNHNY, CDR2 SVGAGI, per germline (reference sequence). V was pared by 0 bases and J by 1 base, with 6 bases between. CDR3 size: 14 residues. This TCR was recovered from a woman older than 75 with active or convalescent COVID-19. The chain joins TRBV6-6 to TRBJ1-1; unclear D gene. The sample consisted of peripheral blood. The CDR3 nucleotides read TGTGCCAGCAGTTACTCGGCAGGGAACACTGAAGCTTTCTTT. Protein sequence: CASSYSAGNTEAFF.